This section outlines one T cell receptor beta chain sequence together with its context. The data belong to a study of blood T cell repertoires in COVID-19. Across the whole study: Donors in the United States, Italy and Spain gave samples during acute or convalescent COVID-19.

Profiling relied on immunoSEQ multiplex PCR, and the TCRdb table lists in-frame clones only, not all of them. Of more than 95,000 clones in the sample, about 91% are singletons; the top ten hold under 6.5%. The sequence was collected from a human donor in a cohort sampled during active COVID-19. The sample comprised peripheral blood.

CDR3 region: CASSPGQGHQETQYF. The CDR3 bases are TGTGCCAGCAGCCCGGGACAGGGGCACCAAGAGACCCAGTACTTC. The chain has TRBV6-6 and TRBJ2-5; TRBD1 matches at 10 bases. The CDR3 runs to 15 residues. Germline CDR1 MNHNY, CDR2 SVGAGI (reference sequence). With 6 bases clipped from V and 0 bases from J, the junction kept 4 bases outside the gene matches.